Sequencing of this T cell receptor (beta chain) was carried out in a study of T cell repertoires in ileal Crohn's disease. Turning to the study itself: At surgery, around 36% of patients smoked, with median disease duration 7.9 years. Operated complications were stricturing disease (approximately 61%) and penetrating disease (about 40%).

CDR3 length equals 14 residues. J was trimmed by 0 bases and V by 5 bases; bases with no gene match: 3. Germline CDR1 and CDR2: SQVTM and ANQGSEA. On this clone: Antigen unknown.

Whole-study findings and limits: Endoscopic recurrence occurred in every patient whose clonality exceeded 26.8%. Mucosal expansions were suggested to be mainly CD8 T cells.

Only in-frame clones appear in the TCRdb table, and some are missing; sequencing was by immunoSEQ multiplex PCR. Of about 14,000 clones listed, 70% to 80% were seen once; the top ten hold 5% to 7%. This chain links TRBV29-1 with TRBJ1-2, with TRBD1 identical over 10 bases. The sample was ileal tissue. This receptor was identified in an adult with Crohn's disease. The CDR3 loop is CSVRTGGTNYGYTF. DNA of the CDR3: TGCAGCGTTCGGACAGGGGGAACTAACTATGGCTACACCTTC.